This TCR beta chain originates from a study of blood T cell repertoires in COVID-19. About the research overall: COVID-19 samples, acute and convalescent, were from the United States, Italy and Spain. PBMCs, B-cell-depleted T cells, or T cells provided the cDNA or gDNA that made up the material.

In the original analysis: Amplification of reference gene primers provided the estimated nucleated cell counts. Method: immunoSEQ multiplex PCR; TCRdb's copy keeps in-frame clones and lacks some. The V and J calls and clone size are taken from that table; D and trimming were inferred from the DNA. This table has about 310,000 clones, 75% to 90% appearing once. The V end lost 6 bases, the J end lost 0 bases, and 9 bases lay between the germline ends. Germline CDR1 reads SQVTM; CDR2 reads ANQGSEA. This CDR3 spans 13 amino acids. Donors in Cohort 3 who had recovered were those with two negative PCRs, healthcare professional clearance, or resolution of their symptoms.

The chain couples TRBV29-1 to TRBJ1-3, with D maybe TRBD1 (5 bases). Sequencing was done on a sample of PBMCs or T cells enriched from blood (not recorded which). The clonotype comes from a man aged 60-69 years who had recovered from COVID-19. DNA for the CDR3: TGCAGCGTCGGACAAATCTCTGGAAACACCATATATTTT. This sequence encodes CSVGQISGNTIYF.